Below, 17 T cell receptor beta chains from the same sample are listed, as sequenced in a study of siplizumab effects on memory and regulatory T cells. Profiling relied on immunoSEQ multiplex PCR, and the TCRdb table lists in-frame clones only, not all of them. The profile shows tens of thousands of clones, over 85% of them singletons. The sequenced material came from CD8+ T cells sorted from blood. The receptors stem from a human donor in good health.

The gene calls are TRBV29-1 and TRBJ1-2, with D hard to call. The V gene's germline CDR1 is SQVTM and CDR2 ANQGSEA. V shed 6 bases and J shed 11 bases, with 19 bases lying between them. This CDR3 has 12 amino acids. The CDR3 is CSVLVGPFLYTF. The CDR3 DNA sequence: TGCAGCGTGCTAGTCGGGCCATTTCTTTACACCTTC.

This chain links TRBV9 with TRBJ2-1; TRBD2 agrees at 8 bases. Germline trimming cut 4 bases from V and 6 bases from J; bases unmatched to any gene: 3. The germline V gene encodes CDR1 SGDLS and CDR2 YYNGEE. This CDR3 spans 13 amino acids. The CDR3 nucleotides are TGTGCCAGCAGCATAACTAGCGGCAATGAGCAGTTCTTC. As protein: CASSITSGNEQFF.

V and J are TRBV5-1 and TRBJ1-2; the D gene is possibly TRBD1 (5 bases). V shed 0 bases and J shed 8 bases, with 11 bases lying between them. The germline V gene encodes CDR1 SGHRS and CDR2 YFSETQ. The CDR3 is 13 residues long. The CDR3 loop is CASSLEGTRGYTF. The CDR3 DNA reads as TGCGCCAGCAGCTTGGAGGGGACTCGGGGCTACACCTTC.

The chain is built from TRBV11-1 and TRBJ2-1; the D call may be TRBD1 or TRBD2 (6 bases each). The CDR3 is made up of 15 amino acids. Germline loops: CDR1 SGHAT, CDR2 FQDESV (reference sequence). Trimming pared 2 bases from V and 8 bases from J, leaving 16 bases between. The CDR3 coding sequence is TGTGCCAGCAGCTTACGGGCAGGGGAGGTCTATGAGCAGTTCTTC. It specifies CASSLRAGEVYEQFF.

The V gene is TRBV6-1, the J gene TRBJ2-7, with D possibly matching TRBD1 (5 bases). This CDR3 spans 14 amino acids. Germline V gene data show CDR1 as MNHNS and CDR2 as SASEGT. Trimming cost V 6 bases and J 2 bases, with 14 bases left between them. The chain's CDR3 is CASRSWTSPYEQYF. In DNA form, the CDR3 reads TGTGCCAGCAGATCATGGACATCCCCCTACGAGCAGTACTTC.

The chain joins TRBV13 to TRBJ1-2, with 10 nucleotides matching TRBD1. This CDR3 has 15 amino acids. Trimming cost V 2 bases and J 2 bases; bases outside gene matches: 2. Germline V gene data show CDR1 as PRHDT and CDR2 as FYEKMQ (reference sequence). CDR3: CASSLWGQGNYGYTF. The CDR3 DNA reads TGTGCCAGCAGCTTATGGGGACAGGGGAACTATGGCTACACCTTC.

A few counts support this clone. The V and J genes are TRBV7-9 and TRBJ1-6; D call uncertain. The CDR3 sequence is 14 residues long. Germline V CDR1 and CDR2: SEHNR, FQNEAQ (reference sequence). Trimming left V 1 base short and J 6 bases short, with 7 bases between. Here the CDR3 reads CASSLVQPNSPLHF. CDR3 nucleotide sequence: TGTGCCAGCAGCTTAGTACAGCCTAATTCACCCCTCCACTTT. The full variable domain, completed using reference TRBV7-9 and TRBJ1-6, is DTGVSQNPRHKITKRGQNVTFRCDPISEHNRLYWYRQTLGQGPEFLTYFQNEAQLEKSRLLSDRFSAERPKGSFSTLEIQRTEQGDSAMYLCASSLVQPNSPLHFGNGTRLTVT.

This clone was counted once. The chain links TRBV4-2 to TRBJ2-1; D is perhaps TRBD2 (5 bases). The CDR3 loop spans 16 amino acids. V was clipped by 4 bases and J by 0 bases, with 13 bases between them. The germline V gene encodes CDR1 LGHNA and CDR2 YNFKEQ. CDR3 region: CASSPAGRSSYNEQFF. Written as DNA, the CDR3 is TGTGCCAGCAGCCCCGCGGGCCGGAGCTCCTACAATGAGCAGTTCTTC.

CDR3 amino acids: CASSLNGYSHNEQFF. DNA of the CDR3: TGTGCCAGCAGCTTAAACGGGTACAGCCACAATGAGCAGTTCTTC. V usage is TRBV7-9 and J usage is TRBJ2-1; D gene unclear. V lost 2 bases to trimming and J lost 5 bases, with 13 bases between them. Germline values: CDR1 SEHNR, CDR2 FQNEAQ (reference sequence). The CDR3 runs to 15 residues.

The CDR3 protein is CATSRQGAGEQYF. CDR3 sequence (DNA): TGTGCCACCTCTCGACAGGGGGCGGGCGAGCAGTACTTC. This chain uses TRBV19 with TRBJ2-7; 10 nucleotides agree with TRBD1. The CDR3 contains 13 residues. V lost 10 bases and J lost 6; bases outside the gene matches: 9. Per germline, CDR1 LNHDA and CDR2 SQIVND (reference sequence). Drawing the rest from reference TRBV19 and TRBJ2-7, the complete variable domain is DGGITQSPKYLFRKEGQNVTLSCEQNLNHDAMYWYRQDPGQGLRLIYYSQIVNDFQKGDIAEGYSVSREKKESFPLTVTSAQKNPTAFYLCATSRQGAGEQYFGPGTRLTVT.

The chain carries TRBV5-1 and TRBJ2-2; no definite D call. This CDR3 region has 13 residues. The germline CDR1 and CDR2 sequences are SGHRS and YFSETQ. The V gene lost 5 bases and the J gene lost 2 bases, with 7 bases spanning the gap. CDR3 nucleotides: TGCGCCAGCAGGCAGCCCAACACCGGGGAGCTGTTTTTT. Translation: CASRQPNTGELFF.

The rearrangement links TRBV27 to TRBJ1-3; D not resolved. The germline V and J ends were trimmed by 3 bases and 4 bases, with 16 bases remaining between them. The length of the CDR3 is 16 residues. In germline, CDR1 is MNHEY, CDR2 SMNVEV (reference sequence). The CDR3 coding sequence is TGTGCCAGCAGTTTGGGCAGGCCGGCGTCCGGAAACACCATATATTTT. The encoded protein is CASSLGRPASGNTIYF.

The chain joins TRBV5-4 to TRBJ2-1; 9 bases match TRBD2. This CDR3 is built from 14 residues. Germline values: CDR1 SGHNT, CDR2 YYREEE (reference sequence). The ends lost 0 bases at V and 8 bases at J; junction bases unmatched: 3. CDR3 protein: CASSLVREGDEQFF. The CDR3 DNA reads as TGTGCCAGCAGCTTGGTGCGGGAGGGGGATGAGCAGTTCTTC.

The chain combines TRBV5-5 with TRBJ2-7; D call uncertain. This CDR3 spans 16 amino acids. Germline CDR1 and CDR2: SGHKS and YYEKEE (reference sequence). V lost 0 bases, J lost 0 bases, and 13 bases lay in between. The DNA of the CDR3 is TGTGCCAGCAGCTTGGGGGTGGCGCGGAGCTCCTACGAGCAGTACTTC. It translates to CASSLGVARSSYEQYF. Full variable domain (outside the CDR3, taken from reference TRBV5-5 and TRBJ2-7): DAGVTQSPTHLIKTRGQQVTLRCSPISGHKSVSWYQQVLGQGPQFIFQYYEKEERGRGNFPDRFSARQFPNYSSELNVNALLLGDSALYLCASSLGVARSSYEQYFGPGTRLTVT.

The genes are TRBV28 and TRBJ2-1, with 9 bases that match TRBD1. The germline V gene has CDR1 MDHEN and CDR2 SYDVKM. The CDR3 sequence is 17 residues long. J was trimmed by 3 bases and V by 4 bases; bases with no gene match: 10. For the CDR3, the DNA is TGTGCCAGCAGTTCCGACTACTTGGGACAGGGCTACAATGAGCAGTTCTTC. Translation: CASSSDYLGQGYNEQFF.

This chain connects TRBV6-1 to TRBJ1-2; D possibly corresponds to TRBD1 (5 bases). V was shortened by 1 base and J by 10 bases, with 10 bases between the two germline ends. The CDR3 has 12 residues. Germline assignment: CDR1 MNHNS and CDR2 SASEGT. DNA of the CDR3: TGTGCCAGCAGTGAAGTACGGGGGTCCTACACCTTC. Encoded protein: CASSEVRGSYTF.

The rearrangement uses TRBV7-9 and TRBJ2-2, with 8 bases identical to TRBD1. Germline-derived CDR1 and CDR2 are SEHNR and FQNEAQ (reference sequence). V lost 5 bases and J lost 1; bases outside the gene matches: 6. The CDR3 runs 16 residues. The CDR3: CASSDAGGWNTGELFF. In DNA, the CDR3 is TGTGCCAGCAGCGACGCAGGGGGCTGGAACACCGGGGAGCTGTTTTTT. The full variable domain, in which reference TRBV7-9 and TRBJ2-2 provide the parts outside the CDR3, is DTGVSQNPRHKITKRGQNVTFRCDPISEHNRLYWYRQTLGQGPEFLTYFQNEAQLEKSRLLSDRFSAERPKGSFSTLEIQRTEQGDSAMYLCASSDAGGWNTGELFFGEGSRLTVL.